The next 18 T cell receptor beta chains were all read from a single sample in a study of Graves' ophthalmopathy and Graves' hyperthyroidism. Amplifying from RNA transcripts, the study obtained TCR beta CDR3 regions. Following a first-round RT-PCR that used HTBI primers, a second-round multiplex PCR was carried out. TCRdb re-analysed the multiplex PCR reads in MiXCR, keeping a single row per CDR3 protein. The profile shows 200,000 to 300,000 distinct CDR3 sequences, 45% to 55% of them singletons. Sequenced material: peripheral blood. These receptors came from an adult man with Graves' ophthalmopathy.

The chain recombines TRBV19 with TRBJ2-6, with D unclear. The germline CDR1 and CDR2 sequences are LNHDA and SQIVND (reference sequence). The CDR3 length is 17 residues. V gave up 1 base and J gave up 0 bases, with 10 bases separating them. CDR3 nucleotide sequence: TGTGCCAGTAGTATAGTCCGTCCTAGCTCTGGGGCCAACGTCCTGACTTTC. The encoded protein is CASSIVRPSSGANVLTF.

This clonotype was counted between two and nine times. This sequence joins TRBV10-3 and TRBJ2-1; 7 bases map to TRBD2. This CDR3 spans 15 amino acids. Trimming cost V 6 bases and J 6 bases; bases outside gene matches: 11. CDR1 is ENHRY, CDR2 SYGVKD, per germline. The chain's CDR3 is CAISPASGMTNEQFF. The CDR3 DNA reads TGTGCCATCAGCCCGGCCAGCGGGATGACCAATGAGCAGTTCTTC.

This clonotype has more than one count but fewer than ten. The chain is built from TRBV5-8 and TRBJ2-5, with D perhaps given as TRBD1 or TRBD2 (5 bases each). Trimming stripped 0 bases from V and 5 bases from J, with 17 bases between. Germline CDR1 SGHTS, CDR2 YDEGEE. There are 16 residues in the CDR3. The CDR3 loop is CASSLGRLQWGETQYF. The CDR3 DNA is TGTGCCAGCAGCTTGGGTCGGTTACAGTGGGGGGAGACCCAGTACTTC.

CDR3 nucleotide sequence: TGTGCCAGCAGCTTGGGAGTAGGGTACGGAGAGCAGTACTTC. Translated: CASSLGVGYGEQYF. The chain combines TRBV7-2 with TRBJ2-7, with D maybe TRBD2 (5 bases). Trimming shortened V by 3 bases and J by 7 bases, and 16 bases separated the two germline ends. CDR1 SGHTA and CDR2 FQGNSA come from the germline V gene. This CDR3 region has 14 residues.

Regarding this clonotype: Likely a read error: the CDR3 ends without its conserved phenylalanine or tryptophan. The chain combines TRBV7-9 with TRBJ2-7; 9 nucleotides match TRBD1. Germline values: CDR1 SEHNR, CDR2 FQNEAQ (reference sequence). Germline trimming cut 7 bases from V and 0 bases from J; bases unmatched to any gene: 4. CDR3 length equals 14 residues. The chain's CDR3 is CASTRTGDSYEQYL. DNA of the CDR3: TGTGCCAGCACCCGGACAGGGGACTCCTACGAGCAGTACTTA.

In this sample, this clonotype turned up a few times. This chain links TRBV7-3 with TRBJ1-2; 9 bases align to TRBD1. V gave up 4 bases and J gave up 4 bases; unmatched junction bases: 4. The germline gives CDR1 SGHTA, CDR2 FQGTGA. This CDR3 has 14 amino acids. The CDR3 protein is CASSWRGQGYGYTF. The DNA of the CDR3 is TGTGCCAGCAGCTGGCGGGGACAGGGCTATGGCTACACCTTC.

The rearrangement uses TRBV2 and TRBJ2-7; 9 positions match TRBD1. Unmatched junction bases numbered 11, after V lost 5 bases and J lost 3 bases. The CDR3 is made up of 16 amino acids. CDR1 and CDR2 (germline): SNHLY, FYNNEI. The CDR3 loop reads CASSLSGTGSIYEQYF. CDR3 bases: TGTGCCAGCAGTCTGTCCGGGACAGGGAGTATCTACGAGCAGTACTTC.

The rearrangement joins TRBV20-1 to TRBJ1-1; no firm D call. CDR1 and CDR2 (germline): DFQATT, SNEGSKA (reference sequence). The CDR3 contains 10 residues. The V gene lost 4 bases and the J gene lost 5 bases, with 5 bases spanning the gap. DNA of the CDR3: TGCAGTGCTATTCAGACTGAAGCTTTCTTT. It is translated as CSAIQTEAFF.

V usage is TRBV5-8 and J usage is TRBJ2-7, with D perhaps assigned TRBD1 or TRBD2 (5 bases each). V lost 4 bases and J 0 bases, leaving 20 bases between the germline ends. CDR3 length equals 17 residues. Germline CDR1 reads SGHTS; CDR2 reads YDEGEE. The CDR3 DNA reads as TGTGCCAGCAGCCTTGGGGACGAGGGGCCGACCTCCTACGAGCAGTACTTC. It specifies CASSLGDEGPTSYEQYF.

This clonotype has only a few counts. The chain recombines TRBV19 with TRBJ1-6; D uncertain. Trimming shortened V by 5 bases and J by 5 bases, and 10 bases separated the two germline ends. CDR3 length: 14 amino acids. CDR1 is LNHDA and CDR2 is SQIVND in the germline V gene (reference sequence). The CDR3 sequence is CASSGVADNSPLHF. The CDR3 nucleotides read TGTGCCAGTAGTGGAGTGGCAGATAATTCACCCCTCCACTTT.

In the case of this clonotype: The junction differs from germline at one of its ends, possibly a read error. The chain carries TRBV10-1 and TRBJ1-5, with D possibly TRBD1 on 5 matching bases. The length of the CDR3 is 15 residues. CDR1 WNHNN and CDR2 SYGVQD come from the germline V gene (reference sequence). The CDR3 reads CASGLGPGPNQPQHF. In DNA form, the CDR3 reads TGTGCCAGCGGGCTCGGTCCGGGGCCAAATCAGCCCCAGCATTTT.

This clonotype has a handful of counts. The genes are TRBV19 and TRBJ2-7; D gene uncertain. CDR3 size: 13 residues. Germline-derived CDR1 and CDR2 are LNHDA and SQIVND (reference sequence). The germline V and J ends were trimmed by 9 bases and 3 bases, with 15 bases remaining between them. The CDR3 region has the DNA TGTGCCAGCAGGCCCTGGCTTAGCTACGAGCAGTACTTC. Translation: CASRPWLSYEQYF.

The sample holds a few counts of this clonotype. This chain uses TRBV7-8 with TRBJ2-7; D not certain. The CDR3 consists of 15 residues. The V and J ends lost 2 bases and 3 bases respectively, with 14 bases between them. Germline V gene data show CDR1 as SGHVS and CDR2 as FQNEAQ. CDR3 nucleotides: TGTGCCAGCAGCTTAATACGGCAGGCGAGCTACGAGCAGTACTTC. Amino acid sequence: CASSLIRQASYEQYF. Complete variable domain (other parts from reference TRBV7-8 and TRBJ2-7): GAGVSQSPRYKVAKRGQDVALRCDPISGHVSLFWYQQALGQGPEFLTYFQNEAQLDKSGLPSDRFFAERPEGSVSTLKIQRTQQEDSAVYLCASSLIRQASYEQYFGPGTRLTVT.

Comments on this clonotype: At one boundary the junction diverges from the germline segment, which might be a read error. This chain uses TRBV20-1 with TRBJ2-7; D may match TRBD1 or TRBD2 (6 bases each). This CDR3 has 14 amino acids. The germline V gene encodes CDR1 DFQATT and CDR2 SNEGSKA (reference sequence). The CDR3 nucleotides are TGCAGTGCCGGGGGCTATCAGGGGTTCTACGAGCGGTACTTC. It is translated as CSAGGYQGFYERYF.

This clonotype came up once. This sequence joins TRBV2 and TRBJ1-6, with no clear D. CDR1 and CDR2 (germline): SNHLY, FYNNEI. CDR3 length: 17 amino acids. The V end lost 4 bases, the J end lost 1 base, and 14 bases lay between the germline ends. CDR3 region: CASSVGWERSYNSPLHF. In DNA, the CDR3 is TGTGCCAGCAGTGTCGGTTGGGAAAGGTCCTATAATTCACCCCTCCACTTT. Supplemented by reference TRBV2 and TRBJ1-6, the full variable domain reads EPEVTQTPSHQVTQMGQEVILRCVPISNHLYFYWYRQILGQKVEFLVSFYNNEISEKSEIFDDQFSVERPDGSNFTLKIRSTKLEDSAMYFCASSVGWERSYNSPLHFGNGTRLTVT.

This clonotype came up a few times. The gene calls are TRBV24-1 and TRBJ2-2; 8 nucleotides agree with TRBD1. In germline, CDR1 is KGHDR, CDR2 SFDVKD. Trimming removed 4 bases from V and 4 bases from J; junction bases left unmatched: 4. This CDR3 contains 15 residues. CDR3 sequence: CATSDKTGVTGELFF. DNA for the CDR3: TGTGCCACCAGTGACAAGACAGGGGTCACCGGGGAGCTGTTTTTT.

The rearrangement uses TRBV12-3 or TRBV12-4 and TRBJ1-2; D is possibly TRBD1 (5 bases). CDR3 length: 13 amino acids. Trimming left V 6 bases short and J 2 bases short, with 10 bases between. CDR3 DNA: TGTGCCAGCAGCCAAGGACACAACTATGGCTACACCTTC. Translating it yields CASSQGHNYGYTF.

This rearrangement joins TRBV2 to TRBJ1-3; D might be TRBD1 (6 bases). V gave up 5 bases and J gave up 12 bases, with 14 bases separating them. This CDR3 spans 12 amino acids. Germline V gene data show CDR1 as SNHLY and CDR2 as FYNNEI. Here the CDR3 DNA reads TGTGCCAGCAGTCCCACAGGGTCCAGCATATATTTT. It encodes CASSPTGSSIYF.